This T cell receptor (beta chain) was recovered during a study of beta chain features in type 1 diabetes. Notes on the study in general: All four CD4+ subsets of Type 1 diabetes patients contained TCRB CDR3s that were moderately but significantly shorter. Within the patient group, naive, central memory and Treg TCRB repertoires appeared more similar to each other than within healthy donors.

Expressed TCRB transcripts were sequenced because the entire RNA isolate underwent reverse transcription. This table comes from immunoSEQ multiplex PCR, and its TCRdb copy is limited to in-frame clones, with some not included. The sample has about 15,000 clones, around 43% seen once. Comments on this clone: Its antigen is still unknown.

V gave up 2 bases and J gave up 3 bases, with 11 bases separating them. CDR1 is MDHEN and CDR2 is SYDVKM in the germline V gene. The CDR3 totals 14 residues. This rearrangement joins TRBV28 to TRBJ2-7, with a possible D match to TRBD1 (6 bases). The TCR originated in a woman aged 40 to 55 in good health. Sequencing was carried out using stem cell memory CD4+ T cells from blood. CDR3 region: CASSLVGAVYEQYF. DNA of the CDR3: TGTGCCAGCAGTTTAGTGGGGGCGGTCTACGAGCAGTACTTC.